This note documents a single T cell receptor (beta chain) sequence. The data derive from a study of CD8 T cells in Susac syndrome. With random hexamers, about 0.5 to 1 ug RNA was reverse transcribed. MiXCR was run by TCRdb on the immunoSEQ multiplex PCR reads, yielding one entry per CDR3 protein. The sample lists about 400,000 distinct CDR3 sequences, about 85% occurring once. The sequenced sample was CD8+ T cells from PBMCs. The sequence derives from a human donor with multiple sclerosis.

The CDR3 region has the DNA TGCAGCGTTGACGGATGGGAAGGGAACACTGAAGCTTTCTTT. Amino acids: CSVDGWEGNTEAFF. The V gene is TRBV29-1, the J gene TRBJ1-1; D unresolved. The CDR3 extends over 14 amino acids. V lost 3 bases to trimming and J lost 1 base, with 12 bases between them. Germline lookup yields CDR1 SQVTM and CDR2 ANQGSEA.